Given below is one T cell receptor beta chain in context. This clone was detected a few times. The target of this receptor is not known. Base qualities are missing; no much larger clone stands one base away. Another Seattle source contributed samples from volunteer blood donors who had recovered from COVID-19. The collaborating institutions used their own protocols to collect whole blood in K2EDTA tubes. For TCRbeta analysis, collaborator samples were shipped as frozen whole blood, as isolated PBMCs, or as DNA extracted from either sample type. The data are from a study of blood T cell repertoires in COVID-19 (dated by TCRdb to about 2020). Turning to the overall study: Collaborator samples came from the United States, Italy and Spain and covered acute and convalescent phases of COVID-19. The material from the prospective study consisted of cDNA or gDNA derived from T cells, B-cell-depleted T cells, or PBMCs. Deeply sampled blood TCRbeta repertoires from subjects exposed to, actively infected with, or recovered from COVID-19 were included in the dataset. The repertoires were made available in a free public database intended to serve as a resource for research on the immune response to SARS-CoV-2. The samples were drawn from the first 160 participants of the ongoing ImmuneRACE study and from 1,254 subjects provided by 6 global collaborators. Sample metadata almost always included a de-identified subject ID, COVID-19 status, age in years and sex. Where HLA class I and class II types were available, the types were taken from metadata supplied by the sample provider, not from assay-based typing. Broad study findings and their caveats: The amount of clinical and demographic metadata varied by source and participant and was provided uncurated.

Trimming takes 8 bases from V and 4 bases from J, and the germline ends sit 18 bases apart. CDR1 and CDR2 are read off the germline V gene as ENHRY and SYGVKD. The CDR3 measures 14 amino acids from cysteine to valine. Just the 42-base CDR3 DNA is kept, in frame starting at base 1. The immunoSEQ Assay, a bias-controlled multiplex PCR, was used to amplify TCRbeta CDR3 regions from genomic DNA. Per the authors' processing: The number of nucleated cells in each sample was estimated from the amplification of reference gene primers within the assay. To quantify the absolute abundance of each unique TCRbeta CDR3 rearrangement, sequence reads were collapsed and filtered. For each sample, productive Simpson clonality was calculated as the square root of Simpson's diversity index over productive rearrangements. What TCRdb holds here is the immuneACCESS table cut down to in-frame rearrangements. Part of the clones is not present; checked against another copy, under half of the missing clones reflect an unresolved V gene, and the others are unexplained. The DNA was the basis for D and trimming; V, J and clone size are from that table. In all, the sample holds roughly 250,000 clones, and roughly 87% of those were seen once. 6% to 9% of the sample is in the top ten clones.

The TCR was taken from a man between 60 and 75 years old who had recovered from COVID-19. Rearrangement joined TRBV10-3 to TRBJ2-7; TRBD1 is perhaps the D gene, given 5 matching bases. Sequencing input: peripheral blood. The CDR3 is CAIARNLGPYEQYV. At the DNA level, the sequence is TGTGCCATCGCAAGAAATTTGGGGCCTTACGAGCAGTACGTC.